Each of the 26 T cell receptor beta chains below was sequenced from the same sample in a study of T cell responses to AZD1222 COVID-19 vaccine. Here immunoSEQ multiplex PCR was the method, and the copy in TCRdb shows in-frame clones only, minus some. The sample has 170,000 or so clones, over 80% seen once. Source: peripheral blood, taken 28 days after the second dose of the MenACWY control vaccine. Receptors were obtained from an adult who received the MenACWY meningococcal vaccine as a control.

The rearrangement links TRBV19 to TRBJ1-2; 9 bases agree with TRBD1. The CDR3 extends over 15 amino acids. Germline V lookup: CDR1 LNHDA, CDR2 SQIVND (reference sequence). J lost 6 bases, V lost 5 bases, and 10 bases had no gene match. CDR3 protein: CASSGPGQGFDGYTF. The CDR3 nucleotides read TGTGCCAGTAGTGGTCCGGGACAGGGATTCGATGGCTACACCTTC.

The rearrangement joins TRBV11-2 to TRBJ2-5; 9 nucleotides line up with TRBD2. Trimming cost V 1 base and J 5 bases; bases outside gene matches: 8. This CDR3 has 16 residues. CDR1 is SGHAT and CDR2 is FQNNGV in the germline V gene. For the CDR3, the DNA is TGTGCCAGCAGCTTAGGTGGCGGGGGGGCCAAGGAGACCCAGTACTTC. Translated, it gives CASSLGGGGAKETQYF.

The CDR3 protein is CASSIHRNTEAFF. CDR3 nucleotides: TGTGCCAGTAGTATACATAGGAACACTGAAGCTTTCTTT. The chain recombines TRBV19 with TRBJ1-1; D remains ambiguous. The CDR3 runs to 13 residues. Trimming stripped 2 bases from V and 1 base from J, with 5 bases between. Germline V gene sequence: CDR1 LNHDA, CDR2 SQIVND (reference sequence).

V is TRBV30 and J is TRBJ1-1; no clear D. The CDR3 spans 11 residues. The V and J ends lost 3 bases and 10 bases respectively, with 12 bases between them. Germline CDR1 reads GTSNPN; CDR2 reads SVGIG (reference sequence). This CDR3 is CAWRANNRAFF. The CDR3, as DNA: TGTGCCTGGAGGGCTAACAACCGAGCTTTCTTT. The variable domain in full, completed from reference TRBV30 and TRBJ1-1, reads SQTIHQWPATLVQPVGSPLSLECTVEGTSNPNLYWYRQAAGRGLQLLFYSVGIGQISSEVPQNLSASRPQDRQFILSSKKLLLSDSGFYLCAWRANNRAFFGQGTRLTVV.

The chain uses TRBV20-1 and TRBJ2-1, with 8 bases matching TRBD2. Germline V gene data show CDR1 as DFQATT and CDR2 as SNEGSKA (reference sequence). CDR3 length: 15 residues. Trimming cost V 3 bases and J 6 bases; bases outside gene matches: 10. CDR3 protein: CSASGSSGGLNEQFF. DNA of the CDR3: TGCAGTGCTAGTGGTTCCAGCGGGGGACTCAATGAGCAGTTCTTC.

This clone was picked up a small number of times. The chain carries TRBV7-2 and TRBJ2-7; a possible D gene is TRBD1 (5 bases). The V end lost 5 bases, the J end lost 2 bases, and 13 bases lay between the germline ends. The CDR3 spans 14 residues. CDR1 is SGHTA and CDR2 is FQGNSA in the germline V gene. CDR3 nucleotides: TGTGCCAGCAGCCCCCGTGCAGGGCCCTACGAGCAGTACTTC. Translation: CASSPRAGPYEQYF.

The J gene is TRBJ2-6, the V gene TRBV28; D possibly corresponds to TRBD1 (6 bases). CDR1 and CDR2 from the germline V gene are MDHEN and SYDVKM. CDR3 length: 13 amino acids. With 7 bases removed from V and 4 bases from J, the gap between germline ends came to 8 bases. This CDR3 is CASTGVGANVLTF. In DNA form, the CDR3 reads TGTGCCAGCACAGGGGTCGGGGCCAACGTCCTGACTTTC.

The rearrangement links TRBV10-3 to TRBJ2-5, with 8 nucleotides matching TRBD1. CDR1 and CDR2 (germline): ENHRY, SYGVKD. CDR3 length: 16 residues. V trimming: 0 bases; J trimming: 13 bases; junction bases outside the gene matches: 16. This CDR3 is CAISESVGGRGRGMYF. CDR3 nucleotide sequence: TGTGCCATCAGTGAGTCGGTAGGAGGCAGGGGGCGAGGGATGTACTTC.

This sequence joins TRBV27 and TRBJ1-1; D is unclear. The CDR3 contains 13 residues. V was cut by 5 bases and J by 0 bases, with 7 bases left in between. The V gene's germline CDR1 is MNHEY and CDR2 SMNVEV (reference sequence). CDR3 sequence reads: CASSPRMNTEAFF. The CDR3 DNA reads TGTGCCAGCAGTCCGAGAATGAACACTGAAGCTTTCTTT.

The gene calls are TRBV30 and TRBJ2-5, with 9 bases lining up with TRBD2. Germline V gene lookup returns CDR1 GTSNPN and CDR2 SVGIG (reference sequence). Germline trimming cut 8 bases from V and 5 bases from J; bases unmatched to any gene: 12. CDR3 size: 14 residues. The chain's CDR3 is CAAGGGALRETQYF. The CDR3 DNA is TGTGCCGCGGGCGGGGGGGCTCTTCGTGAGACCCAGTACTTC.

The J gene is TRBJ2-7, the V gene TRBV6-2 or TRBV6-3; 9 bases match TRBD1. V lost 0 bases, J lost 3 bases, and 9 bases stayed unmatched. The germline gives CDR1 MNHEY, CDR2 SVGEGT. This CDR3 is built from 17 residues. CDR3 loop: CASSYSPRGQGLYEQYF. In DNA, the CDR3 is TGTGCCAGCAGTTACTCCCCCAGGGGACAGGGTCTCTACGAGCAGTACTTC.

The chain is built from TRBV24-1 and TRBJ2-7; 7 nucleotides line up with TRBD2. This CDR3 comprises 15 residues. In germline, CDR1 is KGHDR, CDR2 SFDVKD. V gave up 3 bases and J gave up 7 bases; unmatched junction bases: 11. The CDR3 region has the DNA TGTGCCACCAGTGATCCAATGCGGGGGTCGGGGGAGCAGTACTTC. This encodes CATSDPMRGSGEQYF.

CDR3 DNA sequence: TGCGCCAGCAGCTTGCAGACCTCGGATGAAAAACTGTTTTTT. Translation: CASSLQTSDEKLFF. The J gene is TRBJ1-4, the V gene TRBV5-1; D is uncertain. The CDR3 covers 14 residues. Germline CDR1 SGHRS, CDR2 YFSETQ. Trimming removed 1 base at V and 6 bases at J, with 10 bases between. Drawing the rest from reference TRBV5-1 and TRBJ1-4, the complete variable domain is KAGVTQTPRYLIKTRGQQVTLSCSPISGHRSVSWYQQTPGQGLQFLFEYFSETQRNKGNFPGRFSGRQFSNSRSEMNVSTLELGDSALYLCASSLQTSDEKLFFGSGTQLSVL.

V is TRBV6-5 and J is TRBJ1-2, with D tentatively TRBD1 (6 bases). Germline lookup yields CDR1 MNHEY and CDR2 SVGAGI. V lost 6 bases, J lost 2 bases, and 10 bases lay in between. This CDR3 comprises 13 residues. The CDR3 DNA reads TGTGCCAGCAGACACACAGGGAACTATGGCTACACCTTC. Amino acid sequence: CASRHTGNYGYTF.

CDR3 amino acids: CASSDPRRQHLYGYTF. In nucleotides, the CDR3 is TGTGCCAGTAGCGACCCCCGGAGACAACACCTCTATGGCTACACCTTC. The chain combines TRBV19 with TRBJ1-2; D remains ambiguous. This CDR3 contains 16 residues. The V end was cut by 6 bases, the J end by 4 bases, with 21 bases between. Germline CDR1 reads LNHDA; CDR2 reads SQIVND (reference sequence).

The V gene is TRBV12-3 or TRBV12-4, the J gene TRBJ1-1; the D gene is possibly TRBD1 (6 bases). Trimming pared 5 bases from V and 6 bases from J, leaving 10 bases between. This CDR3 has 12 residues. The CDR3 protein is CASSTTGSEAFF. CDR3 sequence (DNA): TGTGCCAGCAGTACTACAGGGTCTGAAGCTTTCTTT.

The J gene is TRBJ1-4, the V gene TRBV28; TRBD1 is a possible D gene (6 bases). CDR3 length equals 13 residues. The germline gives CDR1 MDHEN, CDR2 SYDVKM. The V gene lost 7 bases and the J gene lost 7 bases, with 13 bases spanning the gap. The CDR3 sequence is CASTTGLGEKLFF. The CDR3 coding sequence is TGTGCCAGCACAACAGGGCTGGGTGAAAAACTGTTTTTT.

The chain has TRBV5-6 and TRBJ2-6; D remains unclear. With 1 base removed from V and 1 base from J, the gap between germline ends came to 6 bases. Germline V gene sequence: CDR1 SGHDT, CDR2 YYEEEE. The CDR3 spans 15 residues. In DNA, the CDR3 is TGTGCCAGCAGCTTGATGCTATCTGGGGCCAACGTCCTGACTTTC. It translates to CASSLMLSGANVLTF.

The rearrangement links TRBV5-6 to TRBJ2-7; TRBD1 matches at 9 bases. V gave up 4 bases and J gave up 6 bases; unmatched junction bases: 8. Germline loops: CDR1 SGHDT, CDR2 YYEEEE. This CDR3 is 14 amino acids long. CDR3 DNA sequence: TGTGCCAGCAGCATCACCGGGACAGGGAGCGAGCAGTACTTC. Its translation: CASSITGTGSEQYF.

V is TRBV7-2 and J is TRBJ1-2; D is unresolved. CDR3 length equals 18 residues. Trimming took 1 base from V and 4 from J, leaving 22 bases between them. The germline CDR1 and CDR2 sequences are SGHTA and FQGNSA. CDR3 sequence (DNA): TGTGCCAGCAGCTTAGGACCGGTATGGGGAAGTGGTGGCTATGGCTACACCTTC. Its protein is CASSLGPVWGSGGYGYTF. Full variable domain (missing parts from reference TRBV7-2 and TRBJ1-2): GAGVSQSPSNKVTEKGKDVELRCDPISGHTALYWYRQSLGQGLEFLIYFQGNSAPDKSGLPSDRFSAERTGGSVSTLTIQRTQQEDSAVYLCASSLGPVWGSGGYGYTFGSGTRLTVV.

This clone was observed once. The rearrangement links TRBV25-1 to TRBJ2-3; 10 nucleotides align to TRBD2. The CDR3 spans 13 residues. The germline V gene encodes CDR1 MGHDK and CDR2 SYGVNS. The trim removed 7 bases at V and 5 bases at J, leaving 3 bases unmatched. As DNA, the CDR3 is TGTGCCAGCAAGCGGGGGGGCCAAGATACGCAGTATTTT. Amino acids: CASKRGGQDTQYF.

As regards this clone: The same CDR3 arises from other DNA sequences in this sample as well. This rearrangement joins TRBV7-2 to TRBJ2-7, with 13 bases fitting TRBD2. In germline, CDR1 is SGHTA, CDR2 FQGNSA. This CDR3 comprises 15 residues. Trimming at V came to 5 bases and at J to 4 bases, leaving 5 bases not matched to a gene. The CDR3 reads CASSPRTSGGYEQYF. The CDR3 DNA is TGTGCCAGCAGCCCGCGGACTAGCGGGGGATACGAGCAGTACTTC.

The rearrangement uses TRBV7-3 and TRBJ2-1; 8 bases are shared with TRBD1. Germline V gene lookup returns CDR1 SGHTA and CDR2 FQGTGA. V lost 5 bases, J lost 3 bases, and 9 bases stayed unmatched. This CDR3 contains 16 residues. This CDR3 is CASSPQGGGGYNEQFF. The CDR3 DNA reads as TGTGCCAGCAGCCCACAGGGGGGAGGTGGCTACAATGAGCAGTTCTTC. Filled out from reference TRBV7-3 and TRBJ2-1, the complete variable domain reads GAGVSQTPSNKVTEKGKYVELRCDPISGHTALYWYRQSLGQGPEFLIYFQGTGAADDSGLPNDRFFAVRPEGSVSTLKIQRTERGDSAVYLCASSPQGGGGYNEQFFGPGTRLTVL.

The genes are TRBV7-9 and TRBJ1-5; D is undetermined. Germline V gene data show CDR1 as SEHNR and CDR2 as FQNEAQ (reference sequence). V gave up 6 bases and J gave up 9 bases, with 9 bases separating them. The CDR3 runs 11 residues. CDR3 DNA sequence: TGTGCCAGCAGTCAGCTTGGGCCCCAGCATTTT. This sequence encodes CASSQLGPQHF.

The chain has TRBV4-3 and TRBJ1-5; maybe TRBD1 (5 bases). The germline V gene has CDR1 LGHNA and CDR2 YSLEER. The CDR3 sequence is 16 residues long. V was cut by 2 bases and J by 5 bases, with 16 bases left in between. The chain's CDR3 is CASSQSIPGRYQPQHF. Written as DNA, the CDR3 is TGCGCCAGCAGCCAATCTATTCCGGGACGGTATCAGCCCCAGCATTTT.

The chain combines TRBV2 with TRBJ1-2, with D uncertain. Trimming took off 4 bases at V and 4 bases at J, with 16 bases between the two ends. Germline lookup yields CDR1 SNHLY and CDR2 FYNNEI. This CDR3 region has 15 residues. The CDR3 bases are TGTGCCAGCAGTGCTAAGAAAGGATCCCCCTATGGCTACACCTTC. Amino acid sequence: CASSAKKGSPYGYTF. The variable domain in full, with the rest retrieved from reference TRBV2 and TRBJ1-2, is EPEVTQTPSHQVTQMGQEVILRCVPISNHLYFYWYRQILGQKVEFLVSFYNNEISEKSEIFDDQFSVERPDGSNFTLKIRSTKLEDSAMYFCASSAKKGSPYGYTFGSGTRLTVV.